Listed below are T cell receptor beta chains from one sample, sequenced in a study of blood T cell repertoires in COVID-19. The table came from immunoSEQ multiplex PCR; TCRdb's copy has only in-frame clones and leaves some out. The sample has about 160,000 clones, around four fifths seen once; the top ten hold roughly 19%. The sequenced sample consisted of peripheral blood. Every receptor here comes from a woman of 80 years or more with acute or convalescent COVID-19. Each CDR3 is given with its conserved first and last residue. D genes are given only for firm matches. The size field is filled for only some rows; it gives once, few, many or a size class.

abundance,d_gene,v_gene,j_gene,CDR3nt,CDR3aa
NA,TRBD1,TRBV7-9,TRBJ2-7,TGTGCCAGCAGCCGGACAGGGTCCGACGAGCAGTACTTC,CASSRTGSDEQYF
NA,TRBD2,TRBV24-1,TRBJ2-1,TGTGCCACCAGTGAGCCTGCGGGCGGGAGAAGGAAGGATGAGCAGTTCTTC,CATSEPAGGRRKDEQFF
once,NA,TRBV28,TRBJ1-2,TGTGCCAGCAGTACAGGGTGGGGCTACACCTTC,CASSTGWGYTF
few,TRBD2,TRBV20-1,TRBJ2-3,TGCAGTGCTAGTGGTATCCAGCGGGGAAAAACAGATACGCAGTATTTT,CSASGIQRGKTDTQYF
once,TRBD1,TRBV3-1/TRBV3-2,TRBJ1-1,TGTGCCAGCAGCCAAGACACAGGGGGCGGGGGTTTCTTT,CASSQDTGGGGFF
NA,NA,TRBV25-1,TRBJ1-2,TGTGCCAGCAGTGAAGGGCCGCGTTCAGGTGGCTACACCTTC,CASSEGPRSGGYTF
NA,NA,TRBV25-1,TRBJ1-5,TGTGCCAGCAGTGCCAGTGTCAATCAGCCCCAGCATTTT,CASSASVNQPQHF
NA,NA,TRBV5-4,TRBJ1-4,TGTGCCAGCAGCTCGACGCCACAGGGTTATGAAAAACTGTTTTTT,CASSSTPQGYEKLFF
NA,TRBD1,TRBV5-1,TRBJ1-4,TGCGCCAGCAGCTTGAGGGACAGTAATCAAAAACTGTTTTTT,CASSLRDSNQKLFF
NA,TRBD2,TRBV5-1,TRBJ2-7,TGCGCCAGCAGCCTGACTAGCGGGGGGGCCTCATACGAGCAGTACTTC,CASSLTSGGASYEQYF
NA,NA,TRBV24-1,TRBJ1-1,TGTGCCCCCGAGATTGAAGCTTTCTTT,CAPEIEAFF
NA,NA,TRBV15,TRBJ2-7,TGTGCCACCAGCAGAGATACAGGGTACGAGCAGTACTTC,CATSRDTGYEQYF
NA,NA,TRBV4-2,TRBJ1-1,TGTGCCAGCAGCCAAGGACAGGTGATAAACACTGAAGCTTTCTTT,CASSQGQVINTEAFF
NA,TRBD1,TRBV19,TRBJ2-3,TGTGCCAGTAGTACAACAGGGGCTCCTAGCACAGATACGCAGTATTTT,CASSTTGAPSTDTQYF
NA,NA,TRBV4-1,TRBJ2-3,TGCGCCAGCGGCACCAACACAGTAGGCACAGATACGCAGTATTTT,CASGTNTVGTDTQYF
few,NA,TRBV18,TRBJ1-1,TGTGCCAGCTCCCCCGGGGGTAGCATGAACACTGAAGCTTTCTTT,CASSPGGSMNTEAFF
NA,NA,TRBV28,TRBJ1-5,TGTATAACCCGGGGATATAACAATCAGCCCCAGCATTTT,CITRGYNNQPQHF
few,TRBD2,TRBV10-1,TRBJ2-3,TGCGCCAGCAGTGTAATGACTAGCGGAGGGATGAGGGATACGCAGTATTTT,CASSVMTSGGMRDTQYF
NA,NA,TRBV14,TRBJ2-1,TGTGCCAGCAGCCAAGAGTGGGGGGACAATGAGCAGTTCTTC,CASSQEWGDNEQFF
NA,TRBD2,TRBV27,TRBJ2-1,TGTGCCAGCAGTTTATGGGGGACTAGCGGTTTAAGCTCCTACAATGAGCAGTTCTTC,CASSLWGTSGLSSYNEQFF
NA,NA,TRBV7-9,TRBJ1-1,TGTGCCAGCAGCTTACCAGGAAACACTGAAGCTTTCTTT,CASSLPGNTEAFF
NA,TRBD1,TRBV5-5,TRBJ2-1,TGTGCCAGCACCCAGAGAGGTGGACAGGGGGAAAACAATGAGCAGTTCTTC,CASTQRGGQGENNEQFF
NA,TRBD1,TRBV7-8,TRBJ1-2,TGTGCCAGCAGCTTATTTGGGGTTTCGGGACAGGCCTTTTCAAACACCTTC,CASSLFGVSGQAFSNTF
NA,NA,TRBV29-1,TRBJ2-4,TGCAGCGCAGTCGGGGTGTCCGTAGCAAATGGCAAAAACATTCAGTACTTC,CSAVGVSVANGKNIQYF
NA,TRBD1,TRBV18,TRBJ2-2,TGTGCCAGCTCACCAAGACAGGGGTCCACCGGGGAGCTGTTTTTT,CASSPRQGSTGELFF
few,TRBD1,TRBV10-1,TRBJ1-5,TGCGCCAGGGACAGGTGGGGCAATCAGCCCCAGCATTTT,CARDRWGNQPQHF
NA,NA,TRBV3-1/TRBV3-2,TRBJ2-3,TGTGCCAGCAGCCAGCGGCTGAGCACAGATACGCAGTATTTT,CASSQRLSTDTQYF
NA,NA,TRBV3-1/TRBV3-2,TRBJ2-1,TGTGCCAGCAGCCCCCAGTCGCGGGTCGGTGAGCAGTTCTTC,CASSPQSRVGEQFF
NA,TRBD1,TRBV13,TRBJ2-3,TGTGCCAGCAGCGTAACTTATCGCCAGGGGGATAACACAGATACGCAGTATTTT,CASSVTYRQGDNTDTQYF
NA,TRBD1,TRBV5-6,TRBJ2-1,TGTGCCAGCAGTTGGGGACAGGGAGTTTACAATGAGCAGTTCTTC,CASSWGQGVYNEQFF
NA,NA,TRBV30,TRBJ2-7,TGTGCCTGGACAGGGGACACCCGGGAGCAGTACTTC,CAWTGDTREQYF
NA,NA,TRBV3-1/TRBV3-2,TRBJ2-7,TGTGCCAGCAGCCAAGTTTCAGGCTACTACGAGCAGTACTTC,CASSQVSGYYEQYF
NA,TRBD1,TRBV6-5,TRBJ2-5,TGTGCCAGCAGTCGCCGGGACAGGCAAGAGACCCAGTACTTC,CASSRRDRQETQYF
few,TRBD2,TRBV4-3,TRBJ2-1,TGCGCCAGCAGCCAAGGGGGTAGCGGGGGGTTCAATGAGCAGTTCTTC,CASSQGGSGGFNEQFF
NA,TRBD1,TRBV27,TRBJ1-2,TGTGCCAGCAGCCCCGGACAGGGACGAACCTATGGCTACACCTTC,CASSPGQGRTYGYTF
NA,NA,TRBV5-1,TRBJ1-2,TGCGCCAGCAGCTTGGTTACAGCTGGCCAGCGCTACACCTTC,CASSLVTAGQRYTF
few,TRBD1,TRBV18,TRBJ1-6,TGTGCCAGCTCGCCAGAGACAGGGGGGAATTCACCCCTCCACTTT,CASSPETGGNSPLHF
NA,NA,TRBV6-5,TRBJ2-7,TGTGCCAGCAGTTACCCCGTAGCAATAAATCTTTACGAGCAGTACTTC,CASSYPVAINLYEQYF
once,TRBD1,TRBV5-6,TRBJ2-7,TGTGCCAGCAGCTTCGGGACAGGGATGTACGAGCAGTACTTC,CASSFGTGMYEQYF